This T cell receptor beta chain was sequenced in a study of identical twins. TCRdb re-derived calls from the 5' RACE reads in MiXCR, one entry per CDR3 protein. The sample lists about 100,000 distinct CDR3 sequences, 5.9% occurring once. All of the donors were Caucasians in good health. This clonotype appeared many times. Germline V gives CDR1 SGHRS, CDR2 YFSETQ. This CDR3 comprises 16 residues. Trimming removed 3 bases from V and 5 bases from J; junction bases left unmatched: 11. This receptor was identified in a woman aged 45-65 years in good health. The chain couples TRBV5-1 to TRBJ2-7; 10 bases align to TRBD2. What was sequenced was memory T cells sorted from blood. CDR3: CASSSSVASGSNEQYF. CDR3 sequence (DNA): TGCGCCAGCAGCTCCTCGGTGGCTAGCGGGAGCAACGAGCAGTACTTC.